This T cell receptor (beta chain) was identified during a study of blood T cell repertoires in COVID-19 (dated by TCRdb to about 2020). Context from the whole study: Collaborator samples came from the United States, Italy and Spain and covered acute and convalescent phases of COVID-19. The material from the prospective study consisted of cDNA or gDNA derived from T cells, B-cell-depleted T cells, or PBMCs. The dataset comprised deeply sampled blood TCRbeta repertoires from subjects exposed to, actively infected with, or recovered from COVID-19. The repertoires were released in a freely available public database intended as a resource for research on the immune response to SARS-CoV-2. The samples were drawn from the first 160 participants of the ongoing ImmuneRACE study and from 950 to 1,500 subjects provided by 6 global collaborators. A de-identified subject ID, COVID-19 status, age in years and sex were almost always included in the sample metadata. Where available, HLA class I and class II types were obtained from metadata supplied by the sample provider rather than from assay-based typing. What the study reported, not specific to this receptor: The quantity of clinical and demographic metadata differed by source and by participant and was supplied without curation.

The cysteine opens and the phenylalanine closes a CDR3 of 13 amino acids. This entry keeps only the CDR3 DNA: 39 bases, framed from base 1. The germline V end is reduced by 5 bases and the J end by 3 bases; junction bases left unmatched: 3. Reading the germline V gene (reference sequence) gives CDR1 LGHDT and CDR2 YNNKEL. Samples from volunteer blood donors who had recovered from COVID-19 were contributed by a second Seattle source. The collaborating institutions used their own protocols to collect whole blood in K2EDTA tubes. For TCRbeta analysis, collaborators shipped samples in one of three forms: frozen whole blood, isolated PBMCs, or DNA extracted from either of those sample types. With regard to this clone: No cognate antigen has been identified for it. No much larger clone exists at a distance of one base, and base qualities are not known.

The immunoSEQ Assay, a bias-controlled multiplex PCR, was used to amplify TCRbeta CDR3 regions from genomic DNA. As for the original processing: The number of nucleated cells in each sample was estimated by amplification of reference gene primers within the assay. To quantify the absolute abundance of each unique TCRbeta CDR3 rearrangement, sequence reads were collapsed and filtered. For each sample, productive Simpson clonality was calculated as the square root of Simpson's diversity index over productive rearrangements. TCRdb limited this immuneACCESS table to in-frame rearrangements with V and J called. A share of clones is missing; checked studies link under half to unresolved V genes, and the rest is unexplained. Clone size and V and J calls were adopted from that table, with D and trimming inferred from the DNA. The sample contains approximately 250,000 clones, roughly 86% of them found a single time. The ten biggest clones cover 1.5% to 2% of the sample.

The sequencing input was peripheral blood. The sequence links TRBV3-1 (or the pseudogene TRBV3-2) to TRBJ1-2; 7 bases in the junction line up with TRBD1. The source is a woman aged 55-75 years who had recovered from COVID-19. The CDR3 here reads CASSYGTDYGYTF. The base sequence is TGTGCCAGCAGCTACGGGACAGACTATGGCTACACCTTC.